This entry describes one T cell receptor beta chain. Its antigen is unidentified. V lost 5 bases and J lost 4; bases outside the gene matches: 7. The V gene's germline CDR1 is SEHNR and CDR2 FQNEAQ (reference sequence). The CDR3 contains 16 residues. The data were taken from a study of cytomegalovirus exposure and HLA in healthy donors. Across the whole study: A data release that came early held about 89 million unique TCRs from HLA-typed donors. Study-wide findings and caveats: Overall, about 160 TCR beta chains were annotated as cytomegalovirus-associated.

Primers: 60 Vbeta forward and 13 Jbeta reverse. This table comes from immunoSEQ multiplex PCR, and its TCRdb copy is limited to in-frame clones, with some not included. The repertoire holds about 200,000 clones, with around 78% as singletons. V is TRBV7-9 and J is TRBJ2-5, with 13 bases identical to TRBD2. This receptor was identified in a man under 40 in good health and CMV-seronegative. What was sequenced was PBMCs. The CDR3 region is CASSRGLAGVSETQYF. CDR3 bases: TGTGCCAGCAGCCGTGGACTAGCGGGAGTTTCAGAGACCCAGTACTTC.